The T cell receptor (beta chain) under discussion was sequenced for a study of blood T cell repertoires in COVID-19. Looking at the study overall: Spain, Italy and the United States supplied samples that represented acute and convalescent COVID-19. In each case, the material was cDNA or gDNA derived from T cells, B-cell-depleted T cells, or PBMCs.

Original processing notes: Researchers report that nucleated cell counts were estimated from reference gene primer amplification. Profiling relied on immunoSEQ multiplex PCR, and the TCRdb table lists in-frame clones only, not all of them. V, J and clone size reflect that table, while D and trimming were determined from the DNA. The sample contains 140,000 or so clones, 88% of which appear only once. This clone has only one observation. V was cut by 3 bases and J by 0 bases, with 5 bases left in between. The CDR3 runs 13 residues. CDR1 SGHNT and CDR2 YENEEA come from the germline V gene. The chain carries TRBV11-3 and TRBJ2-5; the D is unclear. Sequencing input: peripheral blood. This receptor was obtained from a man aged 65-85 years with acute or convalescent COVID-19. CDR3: CASSFGDQETQYF. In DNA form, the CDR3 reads TGTGCCAGCAGCTTTGGAGACCAAGAGACCCAGTACTTC.